This record covers a single T cell receptor (beta chain). TCRdb re-called the 5' RACE reads; every CDR3 protein appears as one record, without DNA. The sample has 400,000 or so distinct CDR3 sequences. This entry belongs to a study of T cells expressing NK-cell markers. The wider study: With respect to HCMV, most of the eight sequenced donors were seropositive, and one was seronegative.

Sample: blood T cells: a sorted CD56 or NKG2C T cell subset, CD4+ or CD8+ T cells, or bulk PBMC T cells (not recorded which). The receptor comes from a woman between 50 and 59 years old in good health.

CDR3 protein: CASSLGDFTDTDTQYF. V gene TRBV7-3 combines with J gene TRBJ2-3. The CDR3 contains 16 residues. Germline CDR1 reads SGHTA; CDR2 reads FQGTGA.